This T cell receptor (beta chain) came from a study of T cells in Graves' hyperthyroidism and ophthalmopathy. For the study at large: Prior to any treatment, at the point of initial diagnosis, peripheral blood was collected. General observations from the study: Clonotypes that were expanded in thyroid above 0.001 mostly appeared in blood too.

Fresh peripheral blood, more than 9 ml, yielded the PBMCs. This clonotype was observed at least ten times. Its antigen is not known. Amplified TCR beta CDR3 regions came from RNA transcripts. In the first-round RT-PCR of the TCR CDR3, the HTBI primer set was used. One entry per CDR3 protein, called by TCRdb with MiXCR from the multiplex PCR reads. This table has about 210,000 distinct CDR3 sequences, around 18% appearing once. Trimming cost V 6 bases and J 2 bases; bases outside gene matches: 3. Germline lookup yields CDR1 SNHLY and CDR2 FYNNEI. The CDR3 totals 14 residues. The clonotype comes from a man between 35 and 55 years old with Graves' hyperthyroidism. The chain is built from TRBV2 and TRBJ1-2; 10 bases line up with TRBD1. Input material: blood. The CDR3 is CASRWDRGNYGYTF. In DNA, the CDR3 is TGTGCCAGCAGGTGGGACAGGGGAAACTATGGCTACACCTTC.